Following are 27 T cell receptor beta chains from one sample sequenced in a study of CD8+ T cells in alopecia areata. cDNA reverse transcribed from extracted RNA served as the sequencing template. The method was immunoSEQ multiplex PCR; TCRdb's version includes in-frame clones alone and lacks a portion of them. The sample presents under 350,000 clones, none singletons. Cells from pooled cutaneous lymph nodes were sorted by CD4, CD8alpha, NKG2D, NKG2ACE and other markers. Input material: CD4+ T cells sorted from a lymph node. Source of these receptors: a C3H/HeJ mouse with alopecia areata. The mouse line has the MHC haplotype H2-k.

This clone has only a few counts. Germline and genes: mouse. The missing CDR3 end, 4 residues past where the read stops, is filled in from the germline J gene. V and J are TRBV13-2 and TRBJ1-2; D may be TRBD1 (5 bases). The CDR3 spans 14 residues. Trimming removed 1 base at V and 0 bases at J, with 7 bases between. Germline V gene data show CDR1 as NNHNN and CDR2 as SYGAGS (reference sequence). CDR3 bases read: TGTGCCAGCGGTGATCCAGGGACAAACTCC. Translated: CASGDPGTNS. The whole CDR3 is CASGDPGTNSDYTF.

Remarks on this clone: The genes and germline here are from mouse. The read terminates 4 residues ahead of where the CDR3 ends, so the germline J gene completes it. This chain links TRBV5 with TRBJ2-5; 8 nucleotides match TRBD1. Germline CDR1 reads LGHNA; CDR2 reads YNLKQL (reference sequence). There are 12 residues in the CDR3. Here the CDR3 reads CASSRDRDTQYF. The covered CDR3 bases are TGTGCCAGCAGCCGGGACAGGGAC.

This clone has just a few counts. Gene labels here are mouse ones. The read ends 4 residues shy of where the CDR3 ends; the end is completed using the germline J gene. The chain employs TRBV19 and TRBJ2-5; TRBD2 aligns across 8 bases. V shed 1 base and J 1 base; nucleotides not matched to a gene: 2. The CDR3 runs 15 residues. In germline, CDR1 is FNHDT, CDR2 SITEND (reference sequence). The chain's CDR3 is CASSIFGGDQDTQYF. The part of the CDR3 DNA that was read is TGTGCCAGCAGTATATTTGGGGGGGACCAAGAC.

For this clone: Here the gene names and germline are mouse. The read comes to an end 3 residues before the CDR3 does, leaving the germline J gene to fill in the end. The rearrangement uses TRBV5 and TRBJ1-6; tentatively, D is TRBD1 (5 bases). TRBJ1-6 is identified as an open reading frame with a role that is uncertain. The CDR3 sequence is 14 residues long. Trimming removed 2 bases at V and 5 bases at J, with 7 bases between. CDR1 is LGHNA, CDR2 YNLKQL, per germline (reference sequence). The CDR3 DNA, read in part, is TGTGCCAGCAGCCAATCGACAGATAATTCGCCC. Amino acids: CASSQSTDNSP. The whole CDR3 sequence is CASSQSTDNSPLYF.

This clone came up a few times. The germline and genes are mouse ones. From the germline J gene comes the end of the CDR3, since the read stops 4 residues before it. The chain recombines TRBV16 with TRBJ2-5; 8 bases fit TRBD2. The CDR3 consists of 13 residues. Germline CDR1 is SGHSA and CDR2 is FRNQAP. The CDR3 loop reads CASRLGSQDTQYF. The CDR3 bases that were read are TGTGCCTCCCGACTGGGGAGCCAAGAC. Full variable domain (outside the CDR3, taken from reference TRBV16 and TRBJ2-5): NAGVIQTPRHKVTGKGQEATLWCEPISGHSAVFWYRQTIVQGLEFLTYFRNQAPIDDSGMPKERFSAQMPNQSHSTLKIQSTQPQDSAVYLCASRLGSQDTQYFGPGTRLLVL.

As to this clone: Gene labels here are mouse ones. The read comes to an end 4 residues before the CDR3 does, leaving the germline J gene to fill in the end. The chain has TRBV13-2 and TRBJ2-3; 9 positions agree with TRBD2. Trimming took 6 bases from V and 0 from J; bases not matched to a gene: 5. Germline CDR1 and CDR2: NNHNN and SYGAGS (reference sequence). The CDR3 loop spans 15 amino acids. The CDR3 reads CASAPGLGSAETLYF. The CDR3 DNA, read in part, is TGTGCCAGCGCCCCGGGACTGGGTAGTGCAGAA.

Remarks on this clone: The genes and germline here are from mouse. The CDR3 extends 4 residues past the end of the read, so its final part is completed from the germline J gene. V usage is TRBV14 and J usage is TRBJ2-7, with TRBD2 matching 11 bases. This CDR3 is 14 amino acids long. Germline CDR1 and CDR2: SGHDT and FRDEAV. CDR3 sequence: CASRTGGARYEQYF. CDR3 bases read: TGTGCCAGCAGAACTGGGGGGGCGCGTTAT.

A few counts support this clone. Gene names and germline refer to mouse. The CDR3 is CASSLTGGASAETLYF. The CDR3 bases that were read are TGTGCCAGCTCTCTCACTGGGGGGGCAAGTGCAGAA. The chain joins TRBV12-1 to TRBJ2-3, with 11 bases identical to TRBD2. The DNA ends 4 residues before the CDR3 does, and the rest of the CDR3 is filled in from the germline J gene. CDR3 length equals 16 residues. The germline V gene encodes CDR1 SGHSN and CDR2 HYEKVE. The ends lost 0 bases at V and 0 bases at J; junction bases unmatched: 1.

With regard to this clone: Gene labels here are mouse ones. Read data end 4 residues before the CDR3 end; the end is taken from the germline J gene. The chain recombines TRBV19 with TRBJ1-2; D is possibly TRBD1 (6 bases). This CDR3 comprises 14 residues. Germline V CDR1 and CDR2: FNHDT, SITEND (reference sequence). Trimming left V 2 bases short and J 1 base short, with 9 bases between. Partial CDR3 DNA: TGTGCCAGCAGTATGACGGGACAAAACTCC. Translation gives CASSMTGQNS. The full CDR3 reads CASSMTGQNSDYTF. The variable domain in full, completed from reference TRBV19 and TRBJ1-2, reads GGIITQTPKFLIGQEGQKLTLKCQQNFNHDTMYWYRQDSGKGLRLIYYSITENDLQKGDLSEGYDASREKKSSFSLTVTSAQKNEMAVFLCASSMTGQNSDYTFGSGTRLLVI.

This clone was seen at least ten times. The genes are named according to mouse. The CDR3 extends 4 residues past the end of the read, so its final part is completed from the germline J gene. The rearrangement links TRBV13-2 to TRBJ2-7; no clear D. The V gene's germline CDR1 is NNHNN and CDR2 SYGAGS (reference sequence). This CDR3 comprises 13 residues. The DNA read from the CDR3 is TGTGCCAGCGGTGATCCCAGGAGGGAT. It codes for CASGDPRRD. The whole CDR3 reads CASGDPRRDEQYF.

This clone occurred a few times. Genes and germline are mouse. The read ends 4 residues early relative to the CDR3; the germline J gene fills the gap. Other DNA sequences from this sample encode an identical CDR3 as well. This sequence joins TRBV13-1 and TRBJ2-5; TRBD2 agrees at 9 bases. There are 14 residues in the CDR3. J lost 3 bases, V lost 2 bases, and 1 base had no gene match. CDR1 and CDR2 from the germline V gene are NSHNY and SYGAGN. CDR3 residues: CASSEGLGQDTQYF. The sequenced CDR3 bases are TGTGCCAGCAGTGAGGGACTGGGACAAGAC.

There are a few counts of this clone. The genes and germline here are from mouse. The CDR3 extends 4 residues past the end of the read, so its final part is completed from the germline J gene. The identical CDR3 is also encoded by other nucleotide sequences in the sample. The chain carries TRBV19 and TRBJ1-2, with a weak D call TRBD1 (6 bases). Trimming removed 5 bases from V and 2 bases from J, with 10 bases in between. Germline V gene data show CDR1 as FNHDT and CDR2 as SITEND (reference sequence). The CDR3 totals 13 residues. CDR3 loop: CASSPQGNSDYTF. The CDR3 DNA, read in part, is TGTGCCAGCAGCCCCCAGGGGAACTCC.

This clone occurred many times. Here the gene names and germline are mouse. The read halts 4 residues ahead of the CDR3 end, with the missing end drawn from the germline J gene. The V and J genes are TRBV13-3 and TRBJ2-3, with TRBD2 matching over 8 bases. This CDR3 region has 15 residues. Germline V CDR1 and CDR2: NNHDY, SYVADS. J lost 0 bases, V lost 3 bases, and 3 bases had no gene match. The DNA read from the CDR3 is TGTGCCAGCAGTGTGACTGGGGCTAGTGCAGAA. Its translation is CASSVTGASAE. The whole CDR3 reads CASSVTGASAETLYF.

Regarding this clone: The gene names here belong to mouse. The sequenced fragment ends 4 residues before the CDR3 boundary, so the rest is inferred from the germline J gene. The chain recombines TRBV13-3 with TRBJ2-5; D remains unclear. The CDR3 extends over 13 amino acids. Germline CDR1 and CDR2: NNHDY and SYVADS. CDR3 DNA (partial): TGTGCCAGCAGCCTCCGAGGGTTGGAC. Protein sequence: CASSLRGLD. The CDR3 in full is CASSLRGLDTQYF.

Concerning this clone: Gene names are mouse gene names. The sequence runs out 4 residues before the end of the CDR3; the remainder is reconstructed from the germline J gene. The chain carries TRBV5 and TRBJ2-5; 9 nucleotides agree with TRBD2. This CDR3 has 16 residues. Germline V lookup: CDR1 LGHNA, CDR2 YNLKQL (reference sequence). V gave up 4 bases and J gave up 0 bases; unmatched junction bases: 5. The CDR3 protein is CASSPLGGINQDTQYF. CDR3 bases read: TGTGCCAGCAGCCCCCTGGGGGGGATTAACCAAGAC.

In the case of this clone: All gene names here are mouse names. The sequence runs out 4 residues before the end of the CDR3; the remainder is reconstructed from the germline J gene. This rearrangement joins TRBV13-1 to TRBJ2-1; 8 bases line up with TRBD2. CDR1 and CDR2 from the germline V gene are NSHNY and SYGAGN. Germline trimming cut 9 bases from V and 3 bases from J; bases unmatched to any gene: 8. The CDR3 covers 14 residues. The DNA read from the CDR3 is TGTGCCACAGTCCCGACTGGGGCCTATGCT. This gives the protein CATVPTGAYA. The CDR3 as a whole reads CATVPTGAYAEQFF.

As to this clone: Gene names and germline match the mouse. Sequencing ends 4 residues short of the CDR3 end; the germline J gene provides the rest. The rearrangement uses TRBV13-1 and TRBJ2-1, with 9 bases that match TRBD2. The length of the CDR3 is 15 residues. The germline V gene encodes CDR1 NSHNY and CDR2 SYGAGN. The V and J ends lost 4 bases and 3 bases, in that order; junction bases with no gene match: 5. This CDR3 is CASSSHWGVYAEQFF. Incomplete CDR3 DNA: TGTGCCAGCAGTTCCCACTGGGGGGTCTATGCT.

This clone was found a few times. Gene names follow the mouse nomenclature. The CDR3 goes on 4 residues after the read ends, and that part is filled in from the germline J gene. The chain has TRBV19 and TRBJ1-1; TRBD1 aligns across 10 bases. This CDR3 is 15 amino acids long. The germline gives CDR1 FNHDT, CDR2 SITEND (reference sequence). Trimming took 5 bases from V and 1 from J; bases not matched to a gene: 5. Incomplete CDR3 DNA: TGTGCCAGCAGCCAGCGGACAGGGGGAAACACA. Translating it yields CASSQRTGGNT. The entire CDR3 protein reads CASSQRTGGNTEVFF.

Worth noting for this clone: Gene names and germline match the mouse. The sequence runs out 4 residues before the end of the CDR3; the remainder is reconstructed from the germline J gene. The chain is built from TRBV14 and TRBJ2-3; the match to TRBD1 covers 7 bases. The V segment lost 2 bases and the J segment 0 bases; nucleotides outside the gene matches: 6. Per germline, CDR1 SGHDT and CDR2 FRDEAV. The CDR3 is made up of 16 amino acids. The part of the CDR3 DNA that was read is TGTGCCAGCAGTTTACCCCGGGACAGTAGTGCAGAA. Residues: CASSLPRDSSAE. In full, the CDR3 is CASSLPRDSSAETLYF.

This clone was counted a few times. Gene names and germline match the mouse. Read coverage stops 4 residues before the CDR3 terminus; the germline J gene supplies the remainder. The V and J genes are TRBV13-2 and TRBJ1-2; 10 positions match TRBD1. The CDR3 is 13 residues long. The V and J ends lost 6 bases and 4 bases, in that order; junction bases with no gene match: 3. Germline CDR1 reads NNHNN; CDR2 reads SYGAGS (reference sequence). CDR3 residues: CASARDRGSDYTF. The DNA read from the CDR3 is TGTGCCAGCGCCCGGGACAGGGGCTCC.

There are a few counts of this clone. Each gene name is a mouse one. CDR3 DNA (partial): TGTGCCAGCGGTGATGGGGGGGGGTACGGCCAAGAC. Its translation is CASGDGGGYGQD. In full, the CDR3 is CASGDGGGYGQDTQYF. The rearrangement uses TRBV13-2 and TRBJ2-5, with 7 bases aligning to TRBD2. The missing CDR3 end, 4 residues past where the read stops, is filled in from the germline J gene. J gave up 2 bases and V 0 bases, and 6 bases lay outside the gene matches. The CDR3 consists of 16 residues. Germline CDR1 and CDR2: NNHNN and SYGAGS (reference sequence).

This clone was observed a handful of times. The germline and genes are mouse ones. The read halts 4 residues ahead of the CDR3 end, with the missing end drawn from the germline J gene. The chain uses TRBV5 and TRBJ2-1; TRBD2 agrees at 9 bases. There are 16 residues in the CDR3. Trimming removed 0 bases from V and 1 base from J; junction bases left unmatched: 1. Germline V CDR1 and CDR2: LGHNA, YNLKQL (reference sequence). Partial CDR3 DNA: TGTGCCAGCAGCCAAGATGGGGGGGCGAACTATGCT. This encodes CASSQDGGANYA. The entire CDR3 protein reads CASSQDGGANYAEQFF.

About this clone itself: All gene names here are mouse names. The read finishes 4 residues shy of the CDR3 end, and the germline J gene is used to complete it. The genes are TRBV31 and TRBJ2-5, with D maybe TRBD2 (6 bases). This CDR3 has 16 residues. Germline assignment: CDR1 GKSSPN and CDR2 SITVG. The CDR3 DNA, read in part, is TGTGCCTGGAGTCTCCCCCGGGGGGAGTTTGAGGAC. Protein product: CAWSLPRGEFED. The whole CDR3 sequence is CAWSLPRGEFEDTQYF.

A few counts support this clone. Genes and germline are mouse. The read gets to within 4 residues of the CDR3 end, and the germline J gene fills in the rest. Other DNA sequences in this sample translate to the same CDR3. This chain links TRBV19 with TRBJ1-2, with 7 nucleotides matching TRBD1. The V and J ends lost 3 bases and 1 base, in that order; junction bases with no gene match: 3. Germline CDR1 reads FNHDT; CDR2 reads SITEND (reference sequence). This CDR3 has 14 residues. The part of the CDR3 DNA that was read is TGTGCCAGCAGTACGGGACAGCAAAACTCC. This gives the protein CASSTGQQNS. The full CDR3 reads CASSTGQQNSDYTF. The full variable domain, its missing parts supplied by reference TRBV19 and TRBJ1-2, is GGIITQTPKFLIGQEGQKLTLKCQQNFNHDTMYWYRQDSGKGLRLIYYSITENDLQKGDLSEGYDASREKKSSFSLTVTSAQKNEMAVFLCASSTGQQNSDYTFGSGTRLLVI.

This clone was observed a few times. Any gene name here is a mouse gene name. Read sequence stops 4 residues before the CDR3 end, and the germline J gene provides the missing end. J is TRBJ2-4 and V is TRBV13-3; TRBD1 is a possible D gene (6 bases). CDR1 is NNHDY and CDR2 is SYVADS in the germline V gene. This CDR3 spans 16 amino acids. V was pared by 0 bases and J by 0 bases, with 11 bases between. CDR3: CASSDARTASQNTLYF. The sequenced CDR3 bases are TGTGCCAGCAGTGATGCCCGGACAGCTAGTCAAAAC. Full variable domain (outside the CDR3, taken from reference TRBV13-3 and TRBJ2-4): EAAVTQSPRSKVAVTGGKVTLSCHQTNNHDYMYWYRQDTGHGLRLIHYSYVADSTEKGDIPDGYKASRPSQENFSLILELASLSQTAVYFCASSDARTASQNTLYFGAGTRLSVL.

This clone was detected a few times. This sequence may be a read error, since a much larger clone differs from it by one base. The germline and genes are mouse ones. CDR3 protein: CASSHSYAEQFF. Partial CDR3 DNA: TGTGCCAGCAGTCACAGCTATGCT. This sequence joins TRBV19 and TRBJ2-1; D uncertain. Read data end 4 residues before the CDR3 end; the end is taken from the germline J gene. Between the trimmed V and J ends, which lost 4 bases and 3 bases, there was a span of 5 bases. The CDR3 contains 12 residues. CDR1 is FNHDT and CDR2 is SITEND in the germline V gene (reference sequence).

Points on this clone: Gene names refer to mouse genes. The observed sequence ends 4 residues before the CDR3 terminus, with the missing tail filled in from the germline J gene. The gene calls are TRBV5 and TRBJ2-3; 10 nucleotides align to TRBD1. J gave up 0 bases and V 3 bases, and 3 bases lay outside the gene matches. The germline V gene encodes CDR1 LGHNA and CDR2 YNLKQL (reference sequence). There are 16 residues in the CDR3. The DNA read from the CDR3 is TGTGCCAGCAGCCAGGGACAGGGGACTAGTGCAGAA. Protein product: CASSQGQGTSAE. The full-length CDR3 reads as CASSQGQGTSAETLYF.